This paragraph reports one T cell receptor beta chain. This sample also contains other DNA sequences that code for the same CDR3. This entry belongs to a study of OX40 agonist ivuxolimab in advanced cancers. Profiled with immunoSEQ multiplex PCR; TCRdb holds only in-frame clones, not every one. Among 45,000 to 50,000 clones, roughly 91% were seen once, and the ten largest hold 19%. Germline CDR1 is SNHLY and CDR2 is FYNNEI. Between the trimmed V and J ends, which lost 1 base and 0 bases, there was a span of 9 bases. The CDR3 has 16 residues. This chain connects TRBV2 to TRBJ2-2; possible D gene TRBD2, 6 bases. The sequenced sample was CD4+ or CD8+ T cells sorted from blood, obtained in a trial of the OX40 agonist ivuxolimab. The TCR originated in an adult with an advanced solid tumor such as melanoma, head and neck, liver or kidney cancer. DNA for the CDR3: TGTGCCAGCAGTGAAGTGGGCGGGGCGAACACCGGGGAGCTGTTTTTT. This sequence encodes CASSEVGGANTGELFF.